This entry lists 11 T cell receptor beta chains sequenced from one sample in a study of T cell repertoires in aging, cancer and after chemotherapy. Peripheral blood genomic DNA, not sorted cells or RNA, was the template. TRB rearrangements spanning V, D and J were amplified using mixed TRB-A/B primers. TCRdb reanalysed the multiplex PCR reads using MiXCR and keeps one entry per CDR3 protein. The sample has a few hundred distinct CDR3 sequences, roughly a fifth seen once; the top ten hold more than 75%. The material sequenced was blood. All receptors derive from a human donor with a blood cancer.

The rearrangement links TRBV11-3 to TRBJ2-5; possibly TRBD2 for D (6 bases). Germline CDR1 is SGHNT and CDR2 is YENEEA. CDR3 length equals 15 residues. Deletions cut 0 bases from V and 2 bases from J, with 10 bases between. For the CDR3, the DNA is TGTGCCAGCAGCTTAGATTCCCGGGGGCAAGAGACCCAGTACTTC. Encoded protein: CASSLDSRGQETQYF.

This clonotype was seen only a few times. V and J are TRBV6-6 and TRBJ2-2; TRBD1 matches at 7 bases. The CDR3 is 12 residues long. Per germline, CDR1 MNHNY and CDR2 SVGAGI (reference sequence). Losses at the gene ends were 10 bases for V and 5 bases for J; bases not matched to a gene: 4. The CDR3 loop reads CAIPGGTGELFF. CDR3 coding DNA: TGTGCCATACCAGGGGGTACCGGGGAGCTGTTTTTT.

The chain uses TRBV20-1 and TRBJ1-3, with no clear D. Germline CDR1 reads DFQATT; CDR2 reads SNEGSKA (reference sequence). There are 16 residues in the CDR3. Trimming took 3 bases from V and 1 from J, leaving 16 bases between them. The CDR3 sequence is CSASNTGFQSGNTIYF. DNA of the CDR3: TGCAGTGCTAGTAACACGGGATTTCAATCTGGAAACACCATATATTTT.

A word on this clonotype: A single base separates this from a much larger clone, so it may be a read error. The chain uses TRBV15 and TRBJ2-2; 15 bases line up with TRBD2. The CDR3 is 20 amino acids. Germline V gives CDR1 LNHNV, CDR2 YYDKDF (reference sequence). The CDR3 here is CVTSTPRASGLAGGVGELFF. CDR3 bases: TGTGTCACCAGCACCCCCCGAGCGTCGGGACTAGCGGGAGGAGTCGGGGAGCTGTTTTTT.

The chain employs TRBV12-3 or TRBV12-4 and TRBJ1-1; D unresolved. The germline V and J ends were trimmed by 6 bases and 10 bases, with 30 bases remaining between them. CDR3 size: 17 residues. The CDR3 spells CASSPTPGGRRRIGAFF. As DNA, the CDR3 is TGTGCCAGCAGCCCAACTCCGGGCGGGCGGCGAAGAATAGGAGCTTTCTTT.

This clonotype is labeled medium-sized. The chain employs TRBV5-6 and TRBJ2-1; 12 nucleotides line up with TRBD2. Trimming at V came to 4 bases and at J to 3 bases, leaving 8 bases not matched to a gene. CDR3 length equals 17 residues. Germline V gives CDR1 SGHDT, CDR2 YYEEEE. The CDR3: CASSPILAGGFYNEQFF. DNA for the CDR3: TGTGCCAGCAGCCCAATCCTAGCGGGAGGGTTCTACAATGAGCAGTTCTTC.

In this sample, this clonotype is medium-sized. This chain links TRBV6-5 with TRBJ1-1, with 9 bases that match TRBD1. The CDR3 is 15 amino acids. The junction had 4 bases not matched to a gene; V was cut back by 0 bases and J by 5 bases. Germline V gene data show CDR1 as MNHEY and CDR2 as SVGAGI. In nucleotides, the CDR3 is TGTGCCAGCAGTTACTCGTCGACAGGGGGGACTGAAGCTTTCTTT. This codes for CASSYSSTGGTEAFF.

This clonotype is medium-sized (0.01 to 0.1%) within its sample. V usage is TRBV6-4 and J usage is TRBJ2-2, with a tentative D call TRBD1 (5 bases). CDR3 length equals 13 residues. Germline CDR1 MRHNA, CDR2 SNTAGT. The V gene lost 6 bases and the J gene lost 4 bases, with 9 bases spanning the gap. The CDR3 here is CASRTTVTGELFF. CDR3 DNA: TGTGCCAGCAGGACGACAGTCACCGGGGAGCTGTTTTTT.

By share, this clonotype ranks as medium-sized. This chain joins TRBV27 and TRBJ2-7, with D unresolved. The V end was cut by 2 bases, the J end by 1 base, with 9 bases between. The CDR3 loop spans 14 amino acids. Germline CDR1 and CDR2: MNHEY and SMNVEV (reference sequence). CDR3 protein: CASSLTSDSYEQYF. DNA of the CDR3: TGTGCCAGCAGTTTAACCTCAGATTCCTACGAGCAGTACTTC.

Relative to its sample, this clonotype is medium-sized. The chain carries TRBV6-2 or TRBV6-3 and TRBJ1-5; D not certain. There are 15 residues in the CDR3. CDR1 MNHEY and CDR2 SVGEGT come from the germline V gene. V was clipped by 5 bases and J by 7 bases, with 18 bases between them. Here the CDR3 DNA reads TGTGCCAGCAGTCTTATCGACGTAACCCCCCAGCCCCAGCATTTT. Translation: CASSLIDVTPQPQHF.

By proportion, this clonotype is medium-sized. The chain joins TRBV19 to TRBJ2-1, with TRBD2 matching 7 bases. Germline V gene data show CDR1 as LNHDA and CDR2 as SQIVND (reference sequence). The CDR3 extends over 13 amino acids. V was pared by 2 bases and J by 10 bases, with 5 bases of the junction left unmatched. The CDR3 sequence is CASSINAGLEQFF. CDR3 DNA: TGTGCCAGTAGTATAAATGCGGGACTAGAGCAGTTCTTC.